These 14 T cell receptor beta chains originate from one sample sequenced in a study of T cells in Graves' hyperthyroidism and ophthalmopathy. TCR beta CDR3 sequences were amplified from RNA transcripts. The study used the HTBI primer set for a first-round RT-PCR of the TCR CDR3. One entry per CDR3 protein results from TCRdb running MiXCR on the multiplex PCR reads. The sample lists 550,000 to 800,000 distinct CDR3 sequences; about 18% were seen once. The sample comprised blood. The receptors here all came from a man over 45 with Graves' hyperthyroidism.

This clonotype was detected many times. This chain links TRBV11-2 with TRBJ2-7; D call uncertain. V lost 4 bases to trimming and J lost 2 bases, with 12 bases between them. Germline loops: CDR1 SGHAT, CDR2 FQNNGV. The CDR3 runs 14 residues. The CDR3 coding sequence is TGTGCCAGCAGCTCTACGGAGATCGCCTACGAGCAGTACTTC. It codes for CASSSTEIAYEQYF.

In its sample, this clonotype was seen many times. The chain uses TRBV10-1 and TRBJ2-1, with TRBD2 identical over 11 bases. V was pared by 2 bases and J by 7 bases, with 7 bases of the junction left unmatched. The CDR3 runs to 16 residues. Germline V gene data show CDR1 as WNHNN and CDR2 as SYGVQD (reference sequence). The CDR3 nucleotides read TGCGCCAGCAGTGAGACGATAGCGGGAGGGATGAATGAGCAGTTCTTC. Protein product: CASSETIAGGMNEQFF.

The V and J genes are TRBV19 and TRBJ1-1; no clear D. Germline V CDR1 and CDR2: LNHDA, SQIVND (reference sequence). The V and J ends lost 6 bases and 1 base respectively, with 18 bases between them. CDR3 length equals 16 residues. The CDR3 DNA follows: TGTGCCAGTAGAAGGGTAGACCCTCCGAGGAACACTGAAGCTTTCTTT. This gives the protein CASRRVDPPRNTEAFF.

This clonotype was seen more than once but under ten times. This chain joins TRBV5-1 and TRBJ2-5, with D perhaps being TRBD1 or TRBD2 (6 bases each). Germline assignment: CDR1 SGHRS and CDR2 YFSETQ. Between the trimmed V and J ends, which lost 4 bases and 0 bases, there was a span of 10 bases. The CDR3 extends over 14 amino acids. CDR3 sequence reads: CASSGGTNQETQYF. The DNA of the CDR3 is TGCGCCAGCAGCGGCGGGACAAACCAAGAGACCCAGTACTTC.

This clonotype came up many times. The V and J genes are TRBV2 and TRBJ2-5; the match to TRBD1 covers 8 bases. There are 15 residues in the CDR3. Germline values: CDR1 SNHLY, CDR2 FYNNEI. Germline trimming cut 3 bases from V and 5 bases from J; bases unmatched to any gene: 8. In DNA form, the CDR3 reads TGTGCCAGCAGTGATGATCGGACAGGGTACGAGACCCAGTACTTC. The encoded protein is CASSDDRTGYETQYF.

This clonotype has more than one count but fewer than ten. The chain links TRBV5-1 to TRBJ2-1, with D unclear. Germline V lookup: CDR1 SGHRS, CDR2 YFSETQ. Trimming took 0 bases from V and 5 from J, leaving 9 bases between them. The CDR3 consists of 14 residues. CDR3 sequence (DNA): TGCGCCAGCAGCTTGGGGCTATCCAACAATGAGCAGTTCTTC. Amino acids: CASSLGLSNNEQFF. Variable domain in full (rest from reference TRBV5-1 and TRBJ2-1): KAGVTQTPRYLIKTRGQQVTLSCSPISGHRSVSWYQQTPGQGLQFLFEYFSETQRNKGNFPGRFSGRQFSNSRSEMNVSTLELGDSALYLCASSLGLSNNEQFFGPGTRLTVL.

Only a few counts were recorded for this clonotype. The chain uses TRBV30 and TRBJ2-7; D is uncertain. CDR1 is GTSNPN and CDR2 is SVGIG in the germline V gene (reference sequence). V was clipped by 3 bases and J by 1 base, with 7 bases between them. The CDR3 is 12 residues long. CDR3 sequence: CAWSPGSYEQYF. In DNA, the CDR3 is TGTGCCTGGAGCCCCGGGTCCTACGAGCAGTACTTC.

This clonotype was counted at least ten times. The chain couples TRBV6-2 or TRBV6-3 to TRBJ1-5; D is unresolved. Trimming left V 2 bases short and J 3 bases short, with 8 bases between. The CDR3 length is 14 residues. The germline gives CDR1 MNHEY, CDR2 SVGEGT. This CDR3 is CASSYGRLNQPQHF. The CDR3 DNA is TGTGCCAGCAGTTACGGTCGTCTCAATCAGCCCCAGCATTTT.

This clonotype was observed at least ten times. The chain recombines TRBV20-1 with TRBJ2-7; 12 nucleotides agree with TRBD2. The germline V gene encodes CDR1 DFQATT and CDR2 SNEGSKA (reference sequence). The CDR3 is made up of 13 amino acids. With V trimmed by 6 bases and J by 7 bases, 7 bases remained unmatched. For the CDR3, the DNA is TGCAGTGCACCGACTAGCGGGGGCAGAGAGCAGTACTTC. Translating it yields CSAPTSGGREQYF.

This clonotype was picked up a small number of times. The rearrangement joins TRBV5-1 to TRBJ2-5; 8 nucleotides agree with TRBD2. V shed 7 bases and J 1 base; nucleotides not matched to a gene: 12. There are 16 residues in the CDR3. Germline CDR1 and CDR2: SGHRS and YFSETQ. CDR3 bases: TGCGCCAGCCAAGAGCAGGGGACTAGTCTCCAAGAGACCCAGTACTTC. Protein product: CASQEQGTSLQETQYF.

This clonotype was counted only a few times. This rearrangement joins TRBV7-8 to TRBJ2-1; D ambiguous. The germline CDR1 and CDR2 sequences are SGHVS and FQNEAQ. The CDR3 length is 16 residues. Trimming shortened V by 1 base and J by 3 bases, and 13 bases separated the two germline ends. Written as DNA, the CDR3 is TGTGCCAGCAGCTTAGTCCTAGAACCCGGCTACAATGAGCAGTTCTTC. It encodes CASSLVLEPGYNEQFF.

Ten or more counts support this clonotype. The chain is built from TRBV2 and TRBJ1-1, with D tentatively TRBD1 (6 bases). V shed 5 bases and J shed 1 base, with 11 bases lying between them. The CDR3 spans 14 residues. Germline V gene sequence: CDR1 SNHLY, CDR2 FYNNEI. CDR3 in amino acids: CASSQQGKNTEAFF. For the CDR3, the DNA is TGTGCCAGCAGTCAGCAGGGGAAGAACACTGAAGCTTTCTTT.

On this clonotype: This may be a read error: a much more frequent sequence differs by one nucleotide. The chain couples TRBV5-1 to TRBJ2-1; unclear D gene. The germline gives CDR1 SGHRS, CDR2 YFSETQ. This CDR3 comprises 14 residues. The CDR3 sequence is CASSLGEKRNEKFF. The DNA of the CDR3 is TGCGCCAGCAGCTTGGGAGAAAAACGAAATGAGAAGTTCTTC.

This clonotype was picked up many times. CDR3 amino acids: CASSRSLWGEAAMNTEAFF. The CDR3 DNA follows: TGTGCCAGCAGTCGGAGCTTATGGGGCGAAGCCGCCATGAACACTGAAGCTTTCTTT. The chain joins TRBV11-2 to TRBJ1-1, with D possibly TRBD1 on 5 matching bases. V was cut by 6 bases and J by 0 bases, with 26 bases left in between. Germline V lookup: CDR1 SGHAT, CDR2 FQNNGV. This CDR3 has 19 amino acids.